A single sample is the source of the 9 T cell receptor beta chains below, sequenced in a study of blood T cell repertoires in COVID-19. Sequencing was performed with immunoSEQ multiplex PCR; in TCRdb, only in-frame clones are kept and a portion is missing. Of a few hundred thousand clones in the sample, roughly four fifths were seen once. Input material: PBMCs or T cells enriched from blood (not recorded which). The receptors were sampled from a woman aged 45 to 65 who had recovered from COVID-19.

This clone showed up just once. The chain couples TRBV10-1 to TRBJ2-1; 13 bases are a match to TRBD2. J gave up 0 bases and V 9 bases, and 5 bases lay outside the gene matches. Germline V gene data show CDR1 as WNHNN and CDR2 as SYGVQD (reference sequence). The CDR3 length is 16 residues. The CDR3 DNA follows: TGCGCCAGGGGACTAGCGGGGCTAAGCTCCTACAATGAGCAGTTCTTC. It specifies CARGLAGLSSYNEQFF.

This chain links TRBV4-2 with TRBJ2-3, with D uncertain. There are 12 residues in the CDR3. The V end lost 0 bases, the J end lost 5 bases, and 3 bases lay between the germline ends. CDR1 is LGHNA, CDR2 YNFKEQ, per germline. The CDR3 loop reads CASSQDLDTQYF. For the CDR3, the DNA is TGTGCCAGCAGCCAAGACCTAGATACGCAGTATTTT.

The chain uses TRBV5-1 and TRBJ2-2; tentative D call: TRBD1 (8 bases). CDR1 SGHRS and CDR2 YFSETQ come from the germline V gene. V lost 1 base and J 5 bases, leaving 12 bases between the germline ends. This CDR3 spans 15 amino acids. The CDR3 region has the DNA TGCGCCAGCAGCTTGACAGGGGGGGAAACCGGGGAGCTGTTTTTT. Encoded protein: CASSLTGGETGELFF. Combining the CDR3 with reference TRBV5-1 and TRBJ2-2 gives the whole variable domain KAGVTQTPRYLIKTRGQQVTLSCSPISGHRSVSWYQQTPGQGLQFLFEYFSETQRNKGNFPGRFSGRQFSNSRSEMNVSTLELGDSALYLCASSLTGGETGELFFGEGSRLTVL.

The V gene is TRBV6-2 or TRBV6-3, the J gene TRBJ2-1; TRBD2 agrees at 9 bases. This CDR3 has 16 residues. J lost 1 base, V lost 2 bases, and 3 bases had no gene match. The germline CDR1 and CDR2 sequences are MNHEY and SVGEGT. In nucleotides, the CDR3 is TGTGCCAGCAGTTACGCCCTAGCGGGGTCCTACAATGAGCAGTTCTTC. This codes for CASSYALAGSYNEQFF.

V gene TRBV7-6 combines with J gene TRBJ2-1, with 13 positions matching TRBD2. This CDR3 has 17 residues. Germline CDR1 and CDR2: SGHVS and FNYEAQ. After removal of 5 bases from V and 6 bases from J, the junction contained 10 bases not matched to a gene. The CDR3 region has the DNA TGTGCCAGCAGCCTCCGGACTAGCGGGAGCGGTAGCAATGAGCAGTTCTTC. Translating it yields CASSLRTSGSGSNEQFF.

This chain links TRBV19 with TRBJ1-5; D is undetermined. Germline lookup yields CDR1 LNHDA and CDR2 SQIVND (reference sequence). This CDR3 is 14 amino acids long. The V end lost 7 bases, the J end lost 5 bases, and 15 bases lay between the germline ends. CDR3 coding DNA: TGTGCCAGTAAGGTAAGAGGTGGTGATCAGCCCCAGCATTTT. Protein sequence: CASKVRGGDQPQHF.

The chain couples TRBV5-6 to TRBJ1-3; no reliable D call. The ends were cut back, 4 bases at V and 2 bases at J, with 19 bases in the middle. The germline CDR1 and CDR2 sequences are SGHDT and YYEEEE. The CDR3 loop spans 17 amino acids. As DNA, the CDR3 is TGTGCCAGCAGCCTTGGGTCCTGGCAGGCCCCTGGAAACACCATATATTTT. This codes for CASSLGSWQAPGNTIYF.

In regard to this clone: One junction end does not reproduce the germline sequence, and a read error may be involved. The chain employs TRBV5-8 and TRBJ1-2; 8 bases line up with TRBD1. The germline V gene encodes CDR1 SGHTS and CDR2 YDEGEE. The CDR3 spans 13 residues. Here the CDR3 DNA reads TGTGCCAGCAGCTTATATCAGGGGGCGGTCTCTGCCTTC. Its translation: CASSLYQGAVSAF. Filled out from reference TRBV5-8 and TRBJ1-2, the complete variable domain reads EAGVTQSPTHLIKTRGQQATLRCSPISGHTSVYWYQQALGLGLQFLLWYDEGEERNRGNFPPRFSGRQFPNYSSELNVNALELEDSALYLCASSLYQGAVSAFGSGTRLTVV.

The chain has TRBV4-2 and TRBJ2-1; 7 nucleotides match TRBD2. Unmatched junction bases numbered 9, after V lost 4 bases and J lost 0 bases. Germline V gives CDR1 LGHNA, CDR2 YNFKEQ. The CDR3 runs to 17 residues. CDR3 in amino acids: CASSRSIGRSSYNEQFF. CDR3 coding DNA: TGTGCCAGCAGCCGCTCTATCGGGAGGAGCTCCTACAATGAGCAGTTCTTC.